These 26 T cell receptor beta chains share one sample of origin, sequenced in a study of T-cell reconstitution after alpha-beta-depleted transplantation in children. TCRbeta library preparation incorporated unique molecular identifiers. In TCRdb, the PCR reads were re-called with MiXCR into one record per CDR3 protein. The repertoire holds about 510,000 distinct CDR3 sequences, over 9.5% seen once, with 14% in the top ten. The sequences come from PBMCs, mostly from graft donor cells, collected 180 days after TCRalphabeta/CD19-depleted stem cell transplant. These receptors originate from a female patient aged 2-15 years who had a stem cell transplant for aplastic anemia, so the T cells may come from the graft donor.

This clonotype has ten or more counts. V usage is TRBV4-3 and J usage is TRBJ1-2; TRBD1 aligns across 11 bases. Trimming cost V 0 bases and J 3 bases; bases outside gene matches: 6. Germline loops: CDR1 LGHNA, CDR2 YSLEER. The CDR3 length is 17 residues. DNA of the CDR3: TGCGCCAGCAGCCAAGATTCAGGGGGACAGGGGGACTATGGCTACACCTTC. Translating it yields CASSQDSGGQGDYGYTF.

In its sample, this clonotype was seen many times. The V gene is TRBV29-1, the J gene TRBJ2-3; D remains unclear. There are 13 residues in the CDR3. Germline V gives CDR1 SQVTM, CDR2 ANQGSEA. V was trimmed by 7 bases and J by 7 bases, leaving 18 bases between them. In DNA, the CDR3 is TGCAGCGCAAGTACTATGCCCTCATATACGCAGTATTTT. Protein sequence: CSASTMPSYTQYF.

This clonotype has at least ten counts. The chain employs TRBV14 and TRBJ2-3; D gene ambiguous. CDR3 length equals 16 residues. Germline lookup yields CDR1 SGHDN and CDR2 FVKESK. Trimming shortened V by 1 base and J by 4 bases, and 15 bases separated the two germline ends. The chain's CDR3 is CASSQGPRWIPDTQYF. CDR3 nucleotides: TGTGCCAGCAGCCAAGGACCTAGATGGATCCCAGATACGCAGTATTTT.

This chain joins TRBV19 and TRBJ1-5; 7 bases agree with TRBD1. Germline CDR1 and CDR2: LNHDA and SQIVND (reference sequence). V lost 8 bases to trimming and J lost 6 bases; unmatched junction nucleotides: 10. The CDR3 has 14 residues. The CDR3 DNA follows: TGTGCCAGTGGCGACAGGGTAAGGGTTCAGCCCCAGCATTTT. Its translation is CASGDRVRVQPQHF.

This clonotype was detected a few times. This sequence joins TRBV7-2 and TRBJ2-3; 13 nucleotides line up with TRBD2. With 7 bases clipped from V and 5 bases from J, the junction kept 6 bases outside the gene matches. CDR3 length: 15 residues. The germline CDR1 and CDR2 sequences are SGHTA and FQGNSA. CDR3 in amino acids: CASNRLAGGKDTQYF. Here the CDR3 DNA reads TGTGCCAGCAACCGACTAGCGGGAGGTAAAGATACGCAGTATTTT.

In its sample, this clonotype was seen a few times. The CDR3 region has the DNA TGTGCCACCAGCAGAGACAGGCCGAGGTTCGGGGAGCTGTTTTTT. Translated: CATSRDRPRFGELFF. The chain recombines TRBV15 with TRBJ2-2; D unclear. The CDR3 has 15 amino acids. V gave up 0 bases and J gave up 7 bases, with 12 bases separating them. In germline, CDR1 is LNHNV, CDR2 YYDKDF (reference sequence).

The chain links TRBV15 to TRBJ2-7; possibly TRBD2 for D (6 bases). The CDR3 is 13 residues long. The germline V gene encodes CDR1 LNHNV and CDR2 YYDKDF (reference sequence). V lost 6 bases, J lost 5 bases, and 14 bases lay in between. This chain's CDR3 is CATRVPGVDEQYF. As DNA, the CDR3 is TGTGCCACCAGAGTCCCGGGGGTGGACGAGCAGTACTTC. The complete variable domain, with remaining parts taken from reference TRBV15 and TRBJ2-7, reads DAMVIQNPRYQVTQFGKPVTLSCSQTLNHNVMYWYQQKSSQAPKLLFHYYDKDFNNEADTPDNFQSRRPNTSFCFLDIRSPGLGDTAMYLCATRVPGVDEQYFGPGTRLTVT.

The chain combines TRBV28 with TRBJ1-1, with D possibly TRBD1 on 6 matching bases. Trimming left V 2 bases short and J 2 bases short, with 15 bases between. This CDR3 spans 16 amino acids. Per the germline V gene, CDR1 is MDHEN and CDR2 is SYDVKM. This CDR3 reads CASSLQLRGANTEAFF. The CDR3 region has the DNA TGTGCCAGCAGTTTACAATTGCGGGGGGCAAACACTGAAGCTTTCTTT.

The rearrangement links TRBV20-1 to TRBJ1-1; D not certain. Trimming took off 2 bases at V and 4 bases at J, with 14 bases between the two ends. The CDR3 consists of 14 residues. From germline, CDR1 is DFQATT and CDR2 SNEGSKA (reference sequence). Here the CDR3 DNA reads TGCAGTGCTAGAACCGGGTCGGTAGTCACTGAAGCTTTCTTT. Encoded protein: CSARTGSVVTEAFF.

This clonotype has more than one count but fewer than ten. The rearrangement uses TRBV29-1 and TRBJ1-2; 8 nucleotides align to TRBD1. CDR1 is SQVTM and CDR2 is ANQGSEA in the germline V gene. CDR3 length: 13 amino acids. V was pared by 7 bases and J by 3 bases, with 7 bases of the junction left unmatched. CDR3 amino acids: CSAPTGAHYGYTF. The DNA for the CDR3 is TGCAGCGCCCCGACAGGGGCCCACTATGGCTACACCTTC.

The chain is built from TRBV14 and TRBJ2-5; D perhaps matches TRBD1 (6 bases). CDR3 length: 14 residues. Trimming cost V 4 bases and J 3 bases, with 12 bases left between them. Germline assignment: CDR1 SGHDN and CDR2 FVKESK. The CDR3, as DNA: TGTGCCAGCAGCCCCTTCACAGGGAAAGAGACCCAGTACTTC. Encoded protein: CASSPFTGKETQYF.

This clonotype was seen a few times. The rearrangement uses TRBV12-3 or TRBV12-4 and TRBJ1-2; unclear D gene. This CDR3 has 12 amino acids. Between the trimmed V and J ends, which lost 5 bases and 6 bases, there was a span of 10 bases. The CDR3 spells CASSMRVHGYTF. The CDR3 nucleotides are TGTGCCAGCAGTATGAGGGTGCATGGCTACACCTTC.

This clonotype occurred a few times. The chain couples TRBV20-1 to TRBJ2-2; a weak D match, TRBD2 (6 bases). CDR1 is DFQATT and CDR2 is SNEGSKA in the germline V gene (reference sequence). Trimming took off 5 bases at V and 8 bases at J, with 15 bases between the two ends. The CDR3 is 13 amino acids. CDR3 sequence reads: CSARLRGFGELFF. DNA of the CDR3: TGCAGTGCTCGCCTACGGGGGTTTGGGGAGCTGTTTTTT.

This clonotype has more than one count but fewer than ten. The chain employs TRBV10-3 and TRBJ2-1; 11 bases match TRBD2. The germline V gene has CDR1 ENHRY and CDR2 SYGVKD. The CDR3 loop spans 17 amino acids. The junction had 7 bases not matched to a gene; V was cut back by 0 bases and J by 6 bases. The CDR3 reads CAISESNLAGGGNEQFF. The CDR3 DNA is TGTGCCATCAGTGAGTCGAACTTAGCGGGAGGGGGCAATGAGCAGTTCTTC.

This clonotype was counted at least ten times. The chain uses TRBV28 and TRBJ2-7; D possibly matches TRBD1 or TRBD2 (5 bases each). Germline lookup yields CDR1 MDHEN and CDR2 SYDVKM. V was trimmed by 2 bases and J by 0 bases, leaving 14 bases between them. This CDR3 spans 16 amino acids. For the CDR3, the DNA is TGTGCCAGCAGTTTACCTAGCAGGGAACTCTCCTACGAGCAGTACTTC. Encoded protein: CASSLPSRELSYEQYF.

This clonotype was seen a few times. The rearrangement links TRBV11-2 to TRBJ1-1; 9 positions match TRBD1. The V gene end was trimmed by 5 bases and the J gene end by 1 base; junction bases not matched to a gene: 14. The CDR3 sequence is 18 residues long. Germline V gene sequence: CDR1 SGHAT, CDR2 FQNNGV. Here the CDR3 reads CASSIWEQGARKNTEAFF. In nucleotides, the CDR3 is TGTGCCAGCAGCATATGGGAACAGGGGGCCCGAAAGAACACTGAAGCTTTCTTT.

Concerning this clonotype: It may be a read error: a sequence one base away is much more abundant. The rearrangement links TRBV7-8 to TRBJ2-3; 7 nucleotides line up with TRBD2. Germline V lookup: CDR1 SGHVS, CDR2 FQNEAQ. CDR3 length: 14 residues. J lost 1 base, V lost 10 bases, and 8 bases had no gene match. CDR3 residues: CATCLSGGTDTQYF. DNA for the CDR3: TGTGCCACCTGCCTGAGCGGGGGCACAGATACGCAGTATTTT.

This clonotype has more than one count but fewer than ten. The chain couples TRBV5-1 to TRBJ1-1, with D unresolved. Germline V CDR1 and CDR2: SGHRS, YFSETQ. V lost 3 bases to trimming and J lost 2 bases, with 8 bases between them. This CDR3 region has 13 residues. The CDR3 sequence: CASSSLANTEAFF. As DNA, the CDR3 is TGCGCCAGCAGCTCCCTAGCAAACACTGAAGCTTTCTTT.

CDR3 sequence: CAWSAQGAGTEAFF. CDR3 sequence (DNA): TGTGCCTGGAGTGCCCAGGGGGCGGGCACTGAAGCTTTCTTT. The chain combines TRBV30 with TRBJ1-1, with 8 bases aligning to TRBD1. The V segment lost 1 base and the J segment 4 bases; nucleotides outside the gene matches: 5. Germline CDR1 is GTSNPN and CDR2 is SVGIG (reference sequence). The CDR3 has 14 amino acids.

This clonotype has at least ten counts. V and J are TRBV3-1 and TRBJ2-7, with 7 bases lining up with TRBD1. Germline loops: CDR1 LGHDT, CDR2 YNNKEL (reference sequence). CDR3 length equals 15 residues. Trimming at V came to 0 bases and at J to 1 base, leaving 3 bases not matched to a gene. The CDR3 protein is CASSQDGRGSYEQYF. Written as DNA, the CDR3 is TGTGCCAGCAGCCAAGACGGCAGGGGGTCCTACGAGCAGTACTTC.

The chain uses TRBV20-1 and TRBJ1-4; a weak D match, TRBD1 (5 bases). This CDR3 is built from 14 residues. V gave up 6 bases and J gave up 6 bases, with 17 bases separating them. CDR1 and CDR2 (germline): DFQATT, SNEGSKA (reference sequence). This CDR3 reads CSAKGTRGDEKLFF. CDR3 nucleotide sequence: TGCAGTGCAAAGGGGACTCGGGGGGATGAAAAACTGTTTTTT.

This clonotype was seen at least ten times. The CDR3 DNA reads as TGTGCCAGCAGTGAATATACCGGCAGACGAAAGCATGGCTACACCTTC. This encodes CASSEYTGRRKHGYTF. J is TRBJ1-2 and V is TRBV25-1; no reliable D call. The CDR3 covers 16 residues. Germline CDR1 MGHDK, CDR2 SYGVNS. V was shortened by 0 bases and J by 6 bases, with 17 bases between the two germline ends.

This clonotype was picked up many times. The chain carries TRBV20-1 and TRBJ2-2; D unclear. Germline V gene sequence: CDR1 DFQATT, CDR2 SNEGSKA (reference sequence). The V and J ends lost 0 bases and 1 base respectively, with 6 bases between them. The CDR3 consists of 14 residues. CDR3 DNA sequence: TGCAGTGCTAGAGATCGCATGAACACCGGGGAGCTGTTTTTT. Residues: CSARDRMNTGELFF.

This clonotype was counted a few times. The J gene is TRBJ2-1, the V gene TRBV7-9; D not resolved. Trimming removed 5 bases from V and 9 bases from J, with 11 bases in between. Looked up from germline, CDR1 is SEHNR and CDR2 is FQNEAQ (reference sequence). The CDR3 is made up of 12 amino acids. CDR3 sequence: CASSATIAEQFF. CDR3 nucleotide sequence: TGTGCCAGCAGCGCTACTATCGCTGAGCAGTTCTTC.

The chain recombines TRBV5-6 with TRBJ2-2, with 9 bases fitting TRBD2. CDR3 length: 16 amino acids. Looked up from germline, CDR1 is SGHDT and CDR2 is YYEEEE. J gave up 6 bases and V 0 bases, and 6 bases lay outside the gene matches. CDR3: CASSLAFSGSPGELFF. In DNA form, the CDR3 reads TGTGCCAGCAGCTTGGCCTTTAGCGGGAGCCCCGGGGAGCTGTTTTTT.

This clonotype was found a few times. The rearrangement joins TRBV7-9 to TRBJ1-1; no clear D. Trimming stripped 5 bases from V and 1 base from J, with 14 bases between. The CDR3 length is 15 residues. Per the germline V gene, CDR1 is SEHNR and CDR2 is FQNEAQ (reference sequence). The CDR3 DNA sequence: TGTGCCAGCAGCCCTCCTGAGGGAGAGAACACTGAAGCTTTCTTT. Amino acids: CASSPPEGENTEAFF.